This T cell receptor beta chain was identified in a study of T-cell reconstitution after alpha-beta-depleted transplantation in children. TCRbeta library construction was performed incorporating unique molecular identifiers. TCRdb independently ran MiXCR on the PCR reads; one entry per CDR3 protein. The table has roughly 310,000 distinct CDR3 sequences, around 25% seen once. Study outcomes and limitations: Some patients' high day-60 TCRbeta diversity was attributed to recipient cells surviving conditioning. By one year post-transplant, T-cell counts and diversity largely arose from T cells that were newly produced. About two months after transplant, alpha-beta T cells reportedly came from several hundred expanded graft clones.

As to this clonotype: What it binds is unknown.

The CDR3 totals 13 residues. Trimming shortened V by 3 bases and J by 3 bases, and 8 bases separated the two germline ends. Per germline, CDR1 SEHNR and CDR2 FQNEAQ (reference sequence). This TCR came from a male patient between 5 and 17 years old who had a stem cell transplant for acute lymphoblastic leukemia, so the T cells may come from the graft donor. The V call is TRBV7-9, the J call TRBJ1-2; D is uncertain. Sequencing was performed on PBMCs, mostly from graft donor cells, taken 180 days after TCRalphabeta/CD19-depleted stem cell transplant. The DNA of the CDR3 is TGTGCCAGCAGCTTTGACAACTACTATGGCTACACCTTC. It is translated as CASSFDNYYGYTF.